Described below is a single T cell receptor (beta chain) sequence and its context. This sample is part of a study of blood T cell repertoires in COVID-19. Looking at the study overall: The cDNA or gDNA used as material had been derived from T cells, B-cell-depleted T cells, or PBMCs.

J gave up 8 bases and V 0 bases, and 4 bases lay outside the gene matches. This CDR3 spans 16 amino acids. The V gene's germline CDR1 is LNHNV and CDR2 YYDKDF (reference sequence). Clones were sequenced by immunoSEQ multiplex PCR, and TCRdb holds only the in-frame ones, with some missing. The sample includes about 130,000 clones, roughly 85% of them seen just once. Sequencing was performed on peripheral blood. The origin of this receptor is an elderly woman with COVID-19, enrolled during active disease. The chain combines TRBV15 with TRBJ2-1; 13 bases agree with TRBD2. CDR3 amino acids: CATSRELAGGSHEQFF. CDR3 DNA sequence: TGTGCCACCAGCAGAGAACTAGCGGGAGGGTCGCATGAGCAGTTCTTC.